This record concerns one T cell receptor beta chain sequence. This clone's antigen is unknown. It has no much larger one-base neighbor in the sample; base qualities were not kept. At diagnosis, tumor, uninvolved tumor-adjacent lung and peripheral blood were collected and then preserved as a mix of FFPE and fresh-frozen material. Blood samples were analyzed as peripheral blood mononuclear cells for TCR repertoire profiling. V is shortened by 0 bases, J by 3 bases, and the region joining them spans 9 bases. CDR3 length: 13 amino acids, cysteine to phenylalanine. Only the CDR3 region is kept as DNA, spanning 39 bases read in frame from base 1. As encoded in the germline V gene (reference sequence), CDR1 is GTSNPN while CDR2 is SVGIG. This entry is derived from a study of T cells in localized non-small cell lung cancer (dated by TCRdb to the early 2020s). For the wider study: The study analyzed T cell repertoires of roughly 220 early-stage NSCLC patients, comparing tumors and uninvolved tumor-adjacent lungs. The cohort comprised some 220 treatment-naïve NSCLC patients with resected, localized lung tumors. NSCLC patients had a mean age of roughly 69 years, and 129 were male and 107 female. On the study overall, not on this receptor specifically: Because the study design was exploratory, TCR variables were selected using unadjusted p-values without false-discovery rate correction. Uninvolved tumor-adjacent lung showed the highest T cell clonality, higher than tumor, which suggests more focused antigenic responses in the uninvolved tumor-adjacent lung. Of the top 100 tumor clones, a median of approximately 60 were detected in paired uninvolved adjacent lung; around 30 were also among that lung's top 100. Because multi-region tumor sequencing was not performed, intratumor heterogeneity could not be ruled out. Higher blood T cell density associated with longer overall survival, while higher adjacent-lung clonality associated with shorter survival.

The immunoSEQ Assay was used to sequence TCR beta CDR3 regions from DNA. In the source study's methods: T cell density was computed as TCR beta template counts normalized to usable DNA estimated by amplifying housekeeping genes. Richness was estimated with the preseqR package, extrapolating to 400,000 templates for PBMC samples and 120,000 templates for tissue samples. Clonality was calculated as one minus Pielou's evenness. Differential abundance testing on productive amino-acid clonotypes, with a minimum total count of 5 and an alpha of 0.1, was used to identify tissue-enriched TCRs. The Jaccard Index and the Morisita Overlap Index were used to measure repertoire overlap between compartments. GLIPH clustered TCR beta CDR3s with public tetramer-defined viral CDR3s; viral motifs required at least three viral sequences plus V-gene enrichment. This is the immuneACCESS table as TCRdb keeps it, with only in-frame sequences that have V and J called. A part of the clones is gone; compared with another copy, unresolved V genes explain less than half, and the rest is unexplained. That table is the source of V, J and clone size, and D and trimming were worked out from the DNA. This sample comprises fewer than 90,000 clones, around four fifths of them detected only once. The biggest ten clones account for over 2.5% of the sample.

Sequencing was performed on peripheral blood, taken before any cancer treatment. The clonotype was recovered from a man aged 35-69 years with stage I lung adenocarcinoma. The chain is assembled from TRBV30 and TRBJ2-7, with TRBD2 tentatively as D gene (6 bases match). The nucleotide sequence is given as TGTGCCTGGAGTGTCGAGGGAGGCTACGAGCAGTACTTC. Its protein is CAWSVEGGYEQYF.